These T cell receptor beta chains were read from a single sample in a study of shared clonotypes between healthy human individuals. Sequencing used immunoSEQ multiplex PCR; TCRdb keeps in-frame clones, though not all of them. The table has around 2,000,000 clones, roughly 95% seen once. The material sequenced was naive CD4+ T cells sorted from blood. Receptors originate from a man aged 18 to 30 in good health. Each CDR3 is given with its conserved first and last residue. Fields, in order: V gene, clone size, J gene, D gene, CDR3 protein, CDR3 DNA. A D gene is named only where the DNA matches it firmly. Not all rows give a size; the values are once, few, many and, for expanded clones, a class.

V: TRBV18; size: -; J: TRBJ1-3; D: -; CDR3: CASSRQGNTIYF; DNA: TGTGCCAGCTCACGACAGGGAAACACCATATATTTT
V: TRBV28; size: -; J: TRBJ2-3; D: TRBD2; CDR3: CASSRAGGLKDTQYF; DNA: TGTGCCAGCAGCCGAGCGGGGGGGCTTAAAGATACGCAGTATTTT
V: TRBV4-3; size: -; J: TRBJ1-1; D: -; CDR3: CASSQLLWTEAFF; DNA: TGCGCCAGCAGCCAATTATTATGGACTGAAGCTTTCTTT
V: TRBV18; size: -; J: TRBJ2-7; D: TRBD1; CDR3: CASSQGQGNAYEQYF; DNA: TGTGCCAGCTCACAGGGACAGGGTAACGCCTACGAGCAGTACTTC
V: TRBV19; size: once; J: TRBJ1-2; D: -; CDR3: CASSMMGSYYGYTF; DNA: TGTGCCAGTAGTATGATGGGATCATACTATGGCTACACCTTC
V: TRBV11-2; size: -; J: TRBJ1-2; D: -; CDR3: CASSLDRGDYGYTF; DNA: TGTGCCAGCAGCTTAGACAGGGGCGACTATGGCTACACCTTC
V: TRBV2; size: -; J: TRBJ1-5; D: -; CDR3: CASSAIGRPQHF; DNA: TGTGCCAGCAGCGCTATTGGGAGGCCCCAGCATTTT
V: TRBV5-4; size: -; J: TRBJ1-2; D: -; CDR3: CASTRLGRDYGYTF; DNA: TGTGCCAGCACCCGGTTGGGTCGTGACTATGGCTACACCTTC
V: TRBV12-1; size: -; J: TRBJ2-7; D: -; CDR3: CASSPLRSSYEQYF; DNA: TGTGCCAGCAGCCCTCTACGGAGCTCCTACGAGCAGTACTTC
V: TRBV2; size: -; J: TRBJ2-2; D: -; CDR3: CASRTENTGELFF; DNA: TGTGCCAGCAGGACAGAAAACACCGGGGAGCTGTTTTTT